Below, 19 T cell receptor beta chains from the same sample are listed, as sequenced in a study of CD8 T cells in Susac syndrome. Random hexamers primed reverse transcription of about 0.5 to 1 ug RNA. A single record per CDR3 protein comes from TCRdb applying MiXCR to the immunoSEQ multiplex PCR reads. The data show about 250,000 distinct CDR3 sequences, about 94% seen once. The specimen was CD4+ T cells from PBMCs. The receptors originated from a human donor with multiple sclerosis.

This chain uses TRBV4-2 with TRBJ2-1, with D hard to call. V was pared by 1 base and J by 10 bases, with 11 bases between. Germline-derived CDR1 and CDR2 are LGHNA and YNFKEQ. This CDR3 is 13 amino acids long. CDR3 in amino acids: CASSQGISAEQFF. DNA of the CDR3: TGTGCCAGCAGCCAAGGTATCAGTGCGGAGCAGTTCTTC.

The CDR3 sequence: CASSLESATDTQYF. CDR3 nucleotide sequence: TGTGCCAGCAGCTTGGAATCAGCCACAGATACGCAGTATTTT. V is TRBV5-4 and J is TRBJ2-3; D gene uncertain. V gave up 0 bases and J gave up 2 bases, with 7 bases separating them. The CDR3 is 14 amino acids. Germline V lookup: CDR1 SGHNT, CDR2 YYREEE (reference sequence).

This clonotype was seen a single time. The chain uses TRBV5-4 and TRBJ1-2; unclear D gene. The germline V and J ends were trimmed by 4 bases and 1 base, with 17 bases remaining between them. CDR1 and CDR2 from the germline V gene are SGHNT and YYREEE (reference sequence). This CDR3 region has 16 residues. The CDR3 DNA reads TGTGCCAGCAGCCTAACGGGCATATCCCGTAACTATGGCTACACCTTC. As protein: CASSLTGISRNYGYTF.

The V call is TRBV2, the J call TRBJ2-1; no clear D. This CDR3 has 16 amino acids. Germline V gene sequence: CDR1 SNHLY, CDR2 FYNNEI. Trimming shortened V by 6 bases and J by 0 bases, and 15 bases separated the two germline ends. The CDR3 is CASRAERLSSYNEQFF. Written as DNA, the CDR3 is TGTGCCAGCAGGGCGGAGCGACTGAGCTCCTACAATGAGCAGTTCTTC.

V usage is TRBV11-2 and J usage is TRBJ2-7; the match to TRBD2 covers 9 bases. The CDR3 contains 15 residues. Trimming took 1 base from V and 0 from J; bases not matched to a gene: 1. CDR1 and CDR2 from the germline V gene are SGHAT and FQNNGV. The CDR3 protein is CASSLVLAGSYEQYV. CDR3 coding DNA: TGTGCCAGCAGCTTAGTACTAGCGGGCTCCTACGAGCAGTACGTC.

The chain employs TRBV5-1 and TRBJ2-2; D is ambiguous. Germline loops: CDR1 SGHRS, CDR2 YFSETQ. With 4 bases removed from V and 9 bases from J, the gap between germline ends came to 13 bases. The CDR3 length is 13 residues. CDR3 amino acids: CASSLDPGRELFF. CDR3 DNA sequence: TGCGCCAGCAGCCTGGACCCAGGCAGGGAGCTGTTTTTT.

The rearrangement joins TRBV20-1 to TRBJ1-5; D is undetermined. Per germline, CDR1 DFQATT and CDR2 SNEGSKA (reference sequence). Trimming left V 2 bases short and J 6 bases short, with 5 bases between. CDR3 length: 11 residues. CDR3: CSARKGQPQHF. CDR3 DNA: TGCAGTGCTAGAAAGGGTCAGCCCCAGCATTTT.

For the CDR3, the DNA is TGCAGTGCTAGCGAACCGGGACAAACCTACAATGAGCAGTTCTTC. Translating gives CSASEPGQTYNEQFF. The rearrangement links TRBV20-1 to TRBJ2-1; possibly TRBD1 for D (6 bases). This CDR3 is 15 amino acids long. CDR1 DFQATT and CDR2 SNEGSKA come from the germline V gene (reference sequence). Trimming removed 3 bases at V and 2 bases at J, with 14 bases between.

In nucleotides, the CDR3 is TGTGCCTGGACCGCTCTGCGGGGCTACGAGCAGTACTTC. This codes for CAWTALRGYEQYF. This chain uses TRBV30 with TRBJ2-7; possibly TRBD2 for D (6 bases). The germline V gene encodes CDR1 GTSNPN and CDR2 SVGIG (reference sequence). This CDR3 contains 13 residues. The V end lost 4 bases, the J end lost 3 bases, and 13 bases lay between the germline ends.

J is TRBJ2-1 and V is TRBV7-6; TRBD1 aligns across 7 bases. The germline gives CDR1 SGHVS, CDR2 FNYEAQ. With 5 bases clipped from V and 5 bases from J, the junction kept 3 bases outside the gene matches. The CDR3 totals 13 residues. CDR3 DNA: TGTGCCAGCAGCCCTGACAGGGACAATGAGCAGTTCTTC. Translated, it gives CASSPDRDNEQFF.

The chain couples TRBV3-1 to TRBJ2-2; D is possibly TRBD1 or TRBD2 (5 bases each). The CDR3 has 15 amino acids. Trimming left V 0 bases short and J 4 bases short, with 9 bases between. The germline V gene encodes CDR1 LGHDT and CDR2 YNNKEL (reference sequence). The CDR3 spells CASSQDPGPTGELFF. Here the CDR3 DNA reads TGTGCCAGCAGCCAAGATCCGGGGCCCACCGGGGAGCTGTTTTTT.

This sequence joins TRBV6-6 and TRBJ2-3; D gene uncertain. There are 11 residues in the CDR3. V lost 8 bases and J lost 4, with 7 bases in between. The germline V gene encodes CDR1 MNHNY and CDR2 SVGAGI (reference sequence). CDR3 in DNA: TGTGCCAGCGGGGATGCAGATACGCAGTATTTT. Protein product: CASGDADTQYF.

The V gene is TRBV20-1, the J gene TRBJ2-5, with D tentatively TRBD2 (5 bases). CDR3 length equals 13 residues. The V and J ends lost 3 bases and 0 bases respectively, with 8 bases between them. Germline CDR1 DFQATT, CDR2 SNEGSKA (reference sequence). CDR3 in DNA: TGCAGTGCTAGCGGACTGGACCAAGAGACCCAGTACTTC. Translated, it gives CSASGLDQETQYF.

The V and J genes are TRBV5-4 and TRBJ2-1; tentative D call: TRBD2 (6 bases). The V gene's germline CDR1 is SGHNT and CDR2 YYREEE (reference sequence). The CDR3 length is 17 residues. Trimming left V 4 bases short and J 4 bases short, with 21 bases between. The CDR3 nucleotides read TGTGCCAGCAGCGCCCCCGGGGGACGTGGGGGATACAATGAGCAGTTCTTC. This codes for CASSAPGGRGGYNEQFF. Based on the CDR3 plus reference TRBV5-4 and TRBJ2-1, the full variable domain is ETGVTQSPTHLIKTRGQQVTLRCSSQSGHNTVSWYQQALGQGPQFIFQYYREEENGRGNFPPRFSGLQFPNYSSELNVNALELDDSALYLCASSAPGGRGGYNEQFFGPGTRLTVL.

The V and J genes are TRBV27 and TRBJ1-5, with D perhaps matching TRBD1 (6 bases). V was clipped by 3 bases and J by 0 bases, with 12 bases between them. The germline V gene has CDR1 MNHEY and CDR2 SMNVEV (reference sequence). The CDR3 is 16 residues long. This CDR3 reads CASSLKGGFSNQPQHF. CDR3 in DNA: TGTGCCAGCAGTTTGAAAGGGGGGTTTAGCAATCAGCCCCAGCATTTT.

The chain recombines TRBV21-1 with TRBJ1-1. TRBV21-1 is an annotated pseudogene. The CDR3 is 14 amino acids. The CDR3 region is CASSQGSCNTEAFF. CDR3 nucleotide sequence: TGTGCCAGCAGCCAGGGATCGTGCAACACTGAAGCTTTCTTT.

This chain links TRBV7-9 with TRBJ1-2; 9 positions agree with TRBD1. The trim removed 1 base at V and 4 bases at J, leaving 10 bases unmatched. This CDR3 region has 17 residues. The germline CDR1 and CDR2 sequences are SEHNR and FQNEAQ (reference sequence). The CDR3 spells CASSLGGQGSVSYGYTF. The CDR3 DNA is TGTGCCAGCAGCTTAGGGGGACAGGGCTCAGTGAGCTATGGCTACACCTTC.

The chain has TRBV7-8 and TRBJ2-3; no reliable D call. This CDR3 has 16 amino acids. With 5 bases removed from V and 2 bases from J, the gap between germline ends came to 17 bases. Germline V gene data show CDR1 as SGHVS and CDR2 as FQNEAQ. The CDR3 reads CASSLLWTVHTDTQYF. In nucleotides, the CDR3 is TGTGCCAGCAGCCTACTCTGGACCGTACACACAGATACGCAGTATTTT.

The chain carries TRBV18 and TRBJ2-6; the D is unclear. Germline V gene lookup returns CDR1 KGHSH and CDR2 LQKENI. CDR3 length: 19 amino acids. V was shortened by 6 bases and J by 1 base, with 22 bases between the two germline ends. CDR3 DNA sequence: TGTGCCAGCTCCGCCCTCAGTTCGCGAGGTCCTTCTGGGGCCAACGTCCTGACTTTC. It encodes CASSALSSRGPSGANVLTF.